This entry lists 14 T cell receptor beta chains sequenced from one sample in a study of blood T cell repertoires in COVID-19 (dated by TCRdb to the early 2020s). The library came from the immunoSEQ multiplex PCR assay. The clones in this table, taken by TCRdb from immuneACCESS, are in-frame only. Not every clone is retained; where verified, under half of the shortfall comes from an unresolved V gene, and the cause of the rest is unknown. The sample yields roughly 500,000 clones; more than 85% were counted once. The ten largest clones take up approximately 8.3% of the sample. The sample was PBMCs or T cells enriched from blood (not recorded which). These TCRs come from a woman aged 55-70 years who had recovered from COVID-19.

The chain has TRBV6-5 and TRBJ1-5; tentatively, D is TRBD1 (5 bases). The CDR3 is made up of 12 amino acids. V was cut by 7 bases and J by 6 bases, with 10 bases left in between. The germline V gene encodes CDR1 MNHEY and CDR2 SVGAGI. The CDR3 region is CASTDGGQPQHF. The CDR3 DNA reads as TGTGCCAGCACCGACGGGGGTCAGCCCCAGCATTTT.

A single count supports this clone. The chain recombines TRBV7-6 with TRBJ2-7, with TRBD2 identical over 13 bases. The CDR3 extends over 16 amino acids. With 5 bases clipped from V and 2 bases from J, the junction kept 6 bases outside the gene matches. The germline V gene has CDR1 SGHVS and CDR2 FNYEAQ. Here the CDR3 reads CASSPQLAGGPYEQYF. CDR3 nucleotides: TGTGCCAGCAGCCCCCAACTAGCGGGGGGGCCCTACGAGCAGTACTTC.

The genes are TRBV19 and TRBJ1-2; TRBD1 aligns across 7 bases. The CDR3 runs to 15 residues. The germline gives CDR1 LNHDA, CDR2 SQIVND (reference sequence). After removal of 5 bases from V and 1 base from J, the junction contained 7 bases not matched to a gene. The CDR3 DNA is TGTGCCAGTAGTTTTGGCACAGGGGTTAACTATGGCTACACCTTC. It specifies CASSFGTGVNYGYTF. The full variable domain, completed using reference TRBV19 and TRBJ1-2, is DGGITQSPKYLFRKEGQNVTLSCEQNLNHDAMYWYRQDPGQGLRLIYYSQIVNDFQKGDIAEGYSVSREKKESFPLTVTSAQKNPTAFYLCASSFGTGVNYGYTFGSGTRLTVV.

The J gene is TRBJ1-4, the V gene TRBV3-1 (or the pseudogene TRBV3-2); D gene ambiguous. The CDR3 contains 14 residues. The V end lost 4 bases, the J end lost 3 bases, and 9 bases lay between the germline ends. CDR1 is LGHDT, CDR2 YNNKEL, per germline (reference sequence). CDR3 nucleotides: TGTGCCAGCAGCCCTCACGGGGCTAATGAAAAACTGTTTTTT. It yields the protein CASSPHGANEKLFF.

This rearrangement joins TRBV12-3 or TRBV12-4 to TRBJ2-5, with D maybe TRBD2 (5 bases). CDR3 length: 13 amino acids. V shed 6 bases and J shed 5 bases, with 13 bases lying between them. In DNA form, the CDR3 reads TGTGCCAGCAGCCGTGTCCGAGGGGAGACCCAGTACTTC. Its protein product is CASSRVRGETQYF.

The J gene is TRBJ2-7, the V gene TRBV6-9; no definite D call. The CDR3 has 15 residues. Trimming stripped 7 bases from V and 0 bases from J, with 16 bases between. CDR1 is MNHGY, CDR2 SVAAGI, per germline. The CDR3: CASTSSRPGSYEQYF. The CDR3 nucleotides are TGTGCCAGCACCTCGTCCAGGCCAGGCTCCTACGAGCAGTACTTC.

This chain connects TRBV6-5 to TRBJ2-2, with D maybe TRBD1 (5 bases). Looked up from germline, CDR1 is MNHEY and CDR2 is SVGAGI. The CDR3 has 13 residues. V lost 9 bases and J 6 bases, leaving 14 bases between the germline ends. The CDR3 coding sequence is TGTGCCAGTTGGACACCTTTGGCCGGGGAGCTGTTTTTT. It translates to CASWTPLAGELFF.

The genes are TRBV3-1 (or the pseudogene TRBV3-2) and TRBJ2-3, with 15 bases aligning to TRBD2. V was clipped by 4 bases and J by 2 bases; unmatched bases: 7. The CDR3 totals 18 residues. Germline V CDR1 and CDR2: LGHDT, YNNKEL (reference sequence). The CDR3 region has the DNA TGTGCCAGCAGCCCTACTGGGACTAGCGGGGGGATCACAGATACGCAGTATTTT. Translation gives CASSPTGTSGGITDTQYF.

V gene TRBV5-4 combines with J gene TRBJ2-1; 10 positions match TRBD1. The CDR3 totals 15 residues. The V segment lost 1 base and the J segment 7 bases; nucleotides outside the gene matches: 5. Germline V gene lookup returns CDR1 SGHNT and CDR2 YYREEE (reference sequence). CDR3 sequence reads: CASSLSGQGLNEQFF. CDR3 DNA: TGTGCCAGCAGCTTGTCGGGACAGGGGTTGAATGAGCAGTTCTTC.

The CDR3 DNA follows: TGTGCCTGGAGTGCACTGGGGCATAACTATGGCTACACCTTC. This gives the protein CAWSALGHNYGYTF. This chain uses TRBV30 with TRBJ1-2; possibly TRBD1 for D (5 bases). This CDR3 is built from 14 residues. The germline V gene has CDR1 GTSNPN and CDR2 SVGIG (reference sequence). The germline V and J ends were trimmed by 1 base and 1 base, with 10 bases remaining between them.

The chain uses TRBV5-1 and TRBJ2-3, with 16 positions matching TRBD2. Germline trimming cut 2 bases from V and 3 bases from J; bases unmatched to any gene: 6. The CDR3 covers 18 residues. Looked up from germline, CDR1 is SGHRS and CDR2 is YFSETQ. CDR3 in amino acids: CASSFGTSGGAVTDTQYF. CDR3 sequence (DNA): TGCGCCAGCAGCTTTGGGACTAGCGGGGGGGCTGTGACAGATACGCAGTATTTT.

This clone has more than one count but fewer than ten. The V gene is TRBV5-8, the J gene TRBJ1-6; unclear D gene. The V gene lost 3 bases and the J gene lost 6 bases, with 13 bases spanning the gap. Germline V CDR1 and CDR2: SGHTS, YDEGEE. The CDR3 is made up of 15 amino acids. In nucleotides, the CDR3 is TGTGCCAGCAGCTCGGGGTCGGCGTCTAATTCACCCCTCCACTTT. Protein sequence: CASSSGSASNSPLHF.

The chain recombines TRBV19 with TRBJ1-2; TRBD1 might be the D (5 bases). The CDR3 has 15 amino acids. CDR1 and CDR2 (germline): LNHDA, SQIVND (reference sequence). V was clipped by 3 bases and J by 2 bases, with 13 bases between them. CDR3 loop: CASSMTASENYGYTF. The CDR3 DNA is TGTGCCAGTAGTATGACAGCATCAGAGAACTATGGCTACACCTTC.

This chain links TRBV11-2 with TRBJ2-3, with D unclear. V lost 3 bases to trimming and J lost 0 bases, with 10 bases between them. This CDR3 comprises 15 residues. The V gene's germline CDR1 is SGHAT and CDR2 FQNNGV. CDR3 sequence: CASSLSGMSTDTQYF. CDR3 nucleotides: TGTGCCAGCAGCTTGTCAGGAATGAGCACAGATACGCAGTATTTT.